The rows below give T cell receptor beta chains drawn from one sample of a study of Siglec-9 on CD8 T cells in melanoma. Clones were sequenced by immunoSEQ multiplex PCR, and TCRdb holds only the in-frame ones, with some missing. Of approximately 39,000 clones listed, 80% to 85% are singletons. The sequencing sample was made of Siglec-9- CD8+ T cells sorted from blood. The receptors shown here come from a human donor in good health. The CDR3 runs from the conserved cysteine through the conserved F or W. A D gene is named only where the DNA matches it firmly. Size tells how often a clone was seen (once, few, many) or the class of an expanded clone, and some rows leave it out.

V gene,D gene,clone size,J gene,CDR3 DNA,CDR3 protein
TRBV27,.,.,TRBJ2-7,TGTGCCAGCAGTTTAAGTGGCGGCTCCTACGAGCAGTACTTC,CASSLSGGSYEQYF
TRBV9,.,.,TRBJ1-5,TGTGCCAGCAGCGTAGGGGGGCGTAGCAATCAGCCCCAGCATTTT,CASSVGGRSNQPQHF
TRBV6-1,TRBD2,.,TRBJ2-1,TGTGCCAGCAGTGGGTTTAGCGGGAGAATATATGAGCAGTTCTTC,CASSGFSGRIYEQFF
TRBV7-2,.,.,TRBJ2-7,TGTGCCAGCAGCTTTTTCCAGGGATACGAGCAGTACTTC,CASSFFQGYEQYF
TRBV7-9,.,few,TRBJ1-1,TGTGCCATCGACTTACAGAGGGGAGAAGCTTTCTTT,CAIDLQRGEAFF
TRBV5-6,.,.,TRBJ2-7,TGTGCCAGCAGCTTGGAGACAGGGAGGGCCTACGAGCAGTACTTC,CASSLETGRAYEQYF
TRBV7-9,.,.,TRBJ2-2,TGTGCCAGCAAGCAGGCAGCTAACACCGGGGAGCTGTTTTTT,CASKQAANTGELFF
TRBV9,TRBD1,.,TRBJ1-2,TGTGCCAGCAGCTCAACAGGGGGCGCAGATCCTTATGTGGGCTACACCTTC,CASSSTGGADPYVGYTF
TRBV29-1,TRBD1,.,TRBJ1-1,TGCAGCGTGGAGGACAGGGAAGCTGAAGCTTTCTTT,CSVEDREAEAFF
TRBV6-6,TRBD2,.,TRBJ2-3,TGTGCCAGCAGTTCGGGACTAGCGGCTACCACAGATACGCAGTATTTT,CASSSGLAATTDTQYF
TRBV2,.,few,TRBJ1-2,TGTGCCAGCAGTCGCTACAGCGCTAACTATGGCTACACCTTC,CASSRYSANYGYTF
TRBV7-9,TRBD1,.,TRBJ2-4,TGTGCCAGCAGCTTAGGAGGTCAGGGGGAAAACATTCAGTACTTC,CASSLGGQGENIQYF
TRBV19,.,.,TRBJ2-1,TGTGCCAGTAGTATCCGGGACTTCCCATATGAGCAGTTCTTC,CASSIRDFPYEQFF
TRBV7-9,TRBD1,.,TRBJ2-3,TGTGCCAGCACCCATTTAAAACGAGAGGGACAGGGCGTGGGGGATACGCAGTATTTT,CASTHLKREGQGVGDTQYF
TRBV11-3,TRBD2,.,TRBJ2-2,TGTGCCAGCAGCTTAAGTCTAGCGGGAGGTGAGAGCCCCGGGGAGCTGTTTTTT,CASSLSLAGGESPGELFF
TRBV7-9,.,.,TRBJ1-1,TGTGCCAGCAGCTCAGATGGTGGGGAAGCTTTCTTT,CASSSDGGEAFF